This T cell receptor beta chain appears in the sequencing data of a study of cytomegalovirus exposure and HLA in healthy donors. PCR involved 60 Vbeta and 13 Jbeta primers. Data came from immunoSEQ multiplex PCR; TCRdb stores just in-frame clones and leaves some out. In the table there are more than 95,000 clones, 60% to 80% of which are singletons. The V end was cut by 6 bases, the J end by 6 bases, with 8 bases between. The CDR3 sequence is 11 residues long. Germline CDR1 MNHEY, CDR2 SVGAGI. This clone was counted only a few times. The specimen sequenced was PBMCs. The chain combines TRBV6-5 with TRBJ1-1, with D perhaps TRBD1 (6 bases). This receptor was taken from a young man in good health and CMV-seronegative. Here the CDR3 DNA reads TGTGCCAGCAGACAGGGACCTGAAGCTTTCTTT. Translating gives CASRQGPEAFF.